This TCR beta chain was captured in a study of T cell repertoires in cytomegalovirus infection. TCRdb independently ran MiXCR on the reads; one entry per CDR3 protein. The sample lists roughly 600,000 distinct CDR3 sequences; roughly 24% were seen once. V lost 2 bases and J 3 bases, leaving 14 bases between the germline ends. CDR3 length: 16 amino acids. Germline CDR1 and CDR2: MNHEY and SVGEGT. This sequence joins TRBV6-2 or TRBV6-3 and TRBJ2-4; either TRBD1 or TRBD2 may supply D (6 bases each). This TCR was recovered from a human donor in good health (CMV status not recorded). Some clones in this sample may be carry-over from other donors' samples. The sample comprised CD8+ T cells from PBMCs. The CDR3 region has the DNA TGTGCCAGCAGTTACATCTCTAAGGGGGGCAAAAACATTCAGTACTTC. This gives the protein CASSYISKGGKNIQYF.